The TCR beta chain under discussion was sequenced for a study of T cells in Graves' hyperthyroidism and ophthalmopathy. Amplification yielded TCR beta CDR3 regions, with RNA transcripts as the source. The TCR CDR3 was amplified in a first-round RT-PCR using the HTBI primer set. TCRdb used MiXCR to reprocess the multiplex PCR reads, holding one entry per CDR3 protein. The data show 550,000 to 650,000 distinct CDR3 sequences, around 14% seen once. The germline V gene has CDR1 MNHEY and CDR2 SVGEGT. This CDR3 is 16 amino acids long. V gave up 6 bases and J gave up 2 bases; unmatched junction bases: 6. The table lists this clonotype with a few counts. A read error may explain this, as a much larger clone is one base away. Researchers barred patients who had uncontrolled infection, other autoimmune disease, pregnancy or lactation.

Sample: blood. This clonotype originated in a woman in her 30s with Graves' hyperthyroidism that later progressed to Graves' ophthalmopathy. The gene calls are TRBV6-2 or TRBV6-3 and TRBJ2-3; TRBD2 agrees at 12 bases. In DNA, the CDR3 is TGTGCCAGCAGCCCCGGACTAGCGGGATTCACAGATACGCAGTATTTT. It specifies CASSPGLAGFTDTQYF.